This T cell receptor beta chain came from a study of technical replicates of blood from several donors. The CDR3 contains 15 residues. Per germline, CDR1 SGHRS and CDR2 YFSETQ. Trimming cost V 3 bases and J 6 bases; bases outside gene matches: 6. Assay: immunoSEQ multiplex PCR; the TCRdb copy retains only in-frame clones and omits some. Of 65,000 to 85,000 clones listed, about 96% are singletons. This chain links TRBV5-1 with TRBJ2-5, with 12 nucleotides matching TRBD2. The TCR comes from a human donor in good health. The sequenced sample consisted of T cells isolated from PBMCs. The CDR3 coding sequence is TGCGCCAGCAGCTCAGCTAGCGGGAGGGCCCAGACCCAGTACTTC. Amino acids: CASSSASGRAQTQYF.